The source of this T cell receptor beta chain is a study of T cells in Graves' hyperthyroidism and ophthalmopathy. Study-level information: It was at initial diagnosis, before any treatment, that peripheral blood was collected.

This clonotype appeared many times. Exclusion followed for patients with uncontrolled infection, other autoimmune disease, pregnancy or lactation. The CDR3 totals 16 residues. The V segment lost 2 bases and the J segment 4 bases; nucleotides outside the gene matches: 9. CDR1 is SNHLY, CDR2 FYNNEI, per germline. RNA transcripts gave rise to amplified TCR beta CDR3 regions. HTBI primers drove first-round RT-PCR of the TCR CDR3. MiXCR, run by TCRdb on the multiplex PCR reads, gives a single entry per CDR3 protein. The repertoire consists of 390,000 or so distinct CDR3 sequences, with approximately 14% occurring once and the leading ten covering about 13%.

The clonotype originates from a man younger than 35 with Graves' ophthalmopathy. The chain couples TRBV2 to TRBJ2-7, with 9 bases that match TRBD1. The sample consisted of blood. CDR3 in amino acids: CASSERDRVLSYEQYF. The CDR3 DNA reads as TGTGCCAGCAGTGAAAGGGACAGGGTTTTGTCGTACGAGCAGTACTTC.